This T cell receptor (beta chain) emerged from a study of cytomegalovirus exposure and HLA in healthy donors. General study findings and limits: One variant, a missense change in DCLRE1C, was linked in a later analysis to TCR beta V- and J-gene trimming.

On this clone: What it recognizes is unknown.

CDR1 MDHEN and CDR2 SYDVKM come from the germline V gene. This CDR3 contains 11 residues. Trimming shortened V by 6 bases and J by 3 bases, and 6 bases separated the two germline ends. The PCR was carried out with 60 Vbeta primers and 13 Jbeta primers. The method was immunoSEQ multiplex PCR; TCRdb's version includes in-frame clones alone and lacks a portion of them. This sample has tens of thousands of clones, with about four fifths found just once. V is TRBV28 and J is TRBJ2-7; no firm D call. The source of this sequence is a young man in good health and CMV-seronegative. The sequenced material came from PBMCs. The CDR3 is CASRTSYEQYF. The DNA for the CDR3 is TGTGCCAGCAGAACCAGCTACGAGCAGTACTTC.